This T cell receptor (beta chain) derives from a study of blood T cell repertoires in COVID-19. Overall study: The origin of the acute and convalescent COVID-19 samples was the United States, Italy and Spain. T cells, B-cell-depleted T cells, or PBMCs supplied cDNA or gDNA.

As handled by the study authors: Amplified reference gene primers provided the basis for estimating nucleated cell counts. TCRdb keeps only in-frame clones here, not all; method: immunoSEQ multiplex PCR. The D gene and trimming were derived from the DNA, and the V and J assignments and clone size from that table. This table holds approximately 140,000 clones, around nine tenths found once. Germline-derived CDR1 and CDR2 are DFQATT and SNEGSKA (reference sequence). Trimming pared 6 bases from V and 5 bases from J, leaving 9 bases between. The CDR3 contains 11 residues. V gene TRBV20-1 combines with J gene TRBJ2-3; a weak D match, TRBD1 (5 bases). This receptor was obtained from a man aged 70 or older with active COVID-19. Sequencing used peripheral blood. Here the CDR3 reads CSAFRVDTQYF. The CDR3 DNA follows: TGCAGTGCCTTCAGGGTAGATACGCAGTATTTT.